The 27 T cell receptor beta chains in this list originate from one sample, sequenced in a study of T cell repertoires in cytomegalovirus infection. For these receptors, no antigen is known. TCRdb recomputed calls from the reads with MiXCR, one row per CDR3 protein. The repertoire holds 68,000 or so distinct CDR3 sequences, more than 20% seen once, with almost 80% in the top ten. The sample taken for sequencing was PBMCs, sequenced either directly or after in vitro stimulation (not recorded which). Every receptor here comes from a human donor in good health (CMV status not recorded). Some clones in this sample may be carry-over from other donors' samples.

This clonotype was seen a few times. The V call is TRBV9, the J call TRBJ1-2; D is unclear. From germline, CDR1 is SGDLS and CDR2 YYNGEE. Trimming pared 0 bases from V and 8 bases from J, leaving 14 bases between. This CDR3 spans 14 amino acids. The CDR3 here is CASSVGRGDKGYTF. CDR3 sequence (DNA): TGTGCCAGCAGCGTAGGTCGGGGAGATAAGGGCTACACCTTC.

This rearrangement joins TRBV5-6 to TRBJ2-7, with D perhaps matching TRBD2 (5 bases). CDR3 size: 15 residues. The ends were cut back, 4 bases at V and 0 bases at J, with 14 bases in the middle. Germline CDR1 is SGHDT and CDR2 is YYEEEE. The CDR3 DNA follows: TGTGCCAGCAGCCCTGGTCAGGCGGGCTCCTACGAGCAGTACTTC. Amino acid sequence: CASSPGQAGSYEQYF.

V and J are TRBV11-2 and TRBJ2-5, with D unresolved. Deletions cut 0 bases from V and 2 bases from J, with 7 bases between. CDR3 size: 14 residues. CDR1 is SGHAT and CDR2 is FQNNGV in the germline V gene. CDR3 DNA sequence: TGTGCCAGCAGCTTAGACAAGTATCAAGAGACCCAGTACTTC. It yields the protein CASSLDKYQETQYF.

This CDR3 is CASSLDGGPHQPQHF. DNA for the CDR3: TGTGCCAGCAGCTTGGACGGGGGCCCTCATCAGCCCCAGCATTTT. The chain carries TRBV5-5 and TRBJ1-5; weak D call: TRBD1 (6 bases). Germline CDR1 SGHKS, CDR2 YYEKEE (reference sequence). The ends were cut back, 0 bases at V and 5 bases at J, with 12 bases in the middle. The CDR3 is 15 residues long.

V and J are TRBV2 and TRBJ2-1, with TRBD2 identical over 10 bases. V lost 4 bases to trimming and J lost 10 bases; unmatched junction nucleotides: 10. The CDR3 runs 15 residues. CDR1 and CDR2 (germline): SNHLY, FYNNEI. CDR3 protein: CASSGVSGRAGEQFF. CDR3 DNA: TGTGCCAGCAGTGGAGTGAGCGGGAGGGCCGGGGAGCAGTTCTTC.

This clonotype was counted a few times. V is TRBV6-2 or TRBV6-3 and J is TRBJ2-7; D may be TRBD2 (6 bases). CDR3 length: 13 amino acids. From germline, CDR1 is MNHEY and CDR2 SVGEGT. The V and J ends lost 7 bases and 3 bases respectively, with 13 bases between them. CDR3 DNA sequence: TGTGCCAGCAACTCGGGACTCCACTACGAGCAGTACGTC. Amino acid sequence: CASNSGLHYEQYV.

This chain joins TRBV7-9 and TRBJ2-3; the match to TRBD2 covers 7 bases. Germline CDR1 SEHNR, CDR2 FQNEAQ (reference sequence). The CDR3 runs 15 residues. Trimming at V came to 5 bases and at J to 2 bases, leaving 7 bases not matched to a gene. CDR3 in DNA: TGTGCCAGCAGCGCGCCCGGGAGGACCACAGATACGCAGTATTTT. This encodes CASSAPGRTTDTQYF.

The chain employs TRBV19 and TRBJ2-7; D not certain. This CDR3 is 13 amino acids long. With 0 bases removed from V and 5 bases from J, the gap between germline ends came to 8 bases. Looked up from germline, CDR1 is LNHDA and CDR2 is SQIVND (reference sequence). This chain's CDR3 is CASSIDFGNEQYV. The DNA for the CDR3 is TGTGCCAGTAGTATAGATTTTGGGAACGAGCAGTACGTC.

In its sample, this clonotype was seen many times. The rearrangement joins TRBV7-2 to TRBJ2-5; 13 bases are shared with TRBD2. The CDR3 extends over 15 amino acids. In germline, CDR1 is SGHTA, CDR2 FQGNSA. Trimming at V came to 10 bases and at J to 5 bases, leaving 10 bases not matched to a gene. The CDR3 here is CATGGTSGIRETQYF. As DNA, the CDR3 is TGTGCCACGGGAGGGACTAGCGGGATCCGGGAGACCCAGTACTTC.

This clonotype has only a few counts. The V call is TRBV12-3 or TRBV12-4, the J call TRBJ1-1; 7 bases align to TRBD1. This CDR3 is 15 amino acids long. V shed 5 bases and J 4 bases; nucleotides not matched to a gene: 10. The CDR3 protein is CASSPRQGGGTEAFF. The CDR3, as DNA: TGTGCCAGCAGTCCGAGGCAGGGGGGGGGCACTGAAGCTTTCTTT.

This clonotype was picked up a small number of times. The chain joins TRBV29-1 to TRBJ2-1, with D possibly matching TRBD2 (5 bases). The CDR3 runs to 14 residues. The V gene's germline CDR1 is SQVTM and CDR2 ANQGSEA. V was shortened by 3 bases and J by 2 bases, with 11 bases between the two germline ends. This CDR3 is CSVDKLAAYNEQFF. CDR3 DNA: TGCAGCGTTGATAAGCTAGCCGCCTACAATGAGCAGTTCTTC.

This clonotype was counted many times. This sequence joins TRBV7-2 and TRBJ1-3; no clear D. The CDR3 has 14 residues. V shed 5 bases and J shed 2 bases, with 10 bases lying between them. Germline CDR1 reads SGHTA; CDR2 reads FQGNSA. CDR3 loop: CASSHGRAGNTIYF. The CDR3 coding sequence is TGTGCCAGCAGCCACGGAAGGGCTGGAAACACCATATATTTT. The whole variable domain, remainder taken from reference TRBV7-2 and TRBJ1-3, is GAGVSQSPSNKVTEKGKDVELRCDPISGHTALYWYRQSLGQGLEFLIYFQGNSAPDKSGLPSDRFSAERTGGSVSTLTIQRTQQEDSAVYLCASSHGRAGNTIYFGEGSWLTVV.

The chain carries TRBV12-3 or TRBV12-4 and TRBJ2-3, with a weak D call TRBD2 (5 bases). The CDR3 runs 15 residues. Deletions cut 1 base from V and 0 bases from J, with 8 bases between. CDR3 coding DNA: TGTGCCAGCAGTTTAGGCGGGCAGAGCACAGATACGCAGTATTTT. Its protein is CASSLGGQSTDTQYF.

This clonotype was seen only a few times. CDR3 nucleotide sequence: TGTGCCAGCAGCACGCGGGGACAGGTCAATGAGCAGTTCTTC. Translation: CASSTRGQVNEQFF. The V gene is TRBV13, the J gene TRBJ2-1, with 8 bases fitting TRBD1. This CDR3 spans 14 amino acids. Germline V gene lookup returns CDR1 PRHDT and CDR2 FYEKMQ (reference sequence). V lost 5 bases, J lost 6 bases, and 6 bases stayed unmatched.

The chain combines TRBV28 with TRBJ2-1; D assignment may be TRBD1 or TRBD2 (5 bases each). This CDR3 has 17 residues. The germline V and J ends were trimmed by 6 bases and 6 bases, with 24 bases remaining between them. Germline V gene sequence: CDR1 MDHEN, CDR2 SYDVKM. In DNA, the CDR3 is TGTGCCAGCAGCTTTGGGGGTCTGGGCACCGGCACCAATGAGCAGTTCTTC. Its translation: CASSFGGLGTGTNEQFF.

This clonotype was observed a handful of times. This rearrangement joins TRBV5-1 to TRBJ2-3; the match to TRBD1 covers 11 bases. Germline assignment: CDR1 SGHRS and CDR2 YFSETQ. V dropped 4 bases and J dropped 3; count of bases not matched to a gene: 4. CDR3 length: 15 amino acids. The CDR3 nucleotides are TGCGCCAGCAGCGGTGGACAGGGGGCAACAGATACGCAGTATTTT. Translation gives CASSGGQGATDTQYF. The whole variable domain, remainder taken from reference TRBV5-1 and TRBJ2-3, is KAGVTQTPRYLIKTRGQQVTLSCSPISGHRSVSWYQQTPGQGLQFLFEYFSETQRNKGNFPGRFSGRQFSNSRSEMNVSTLELGDSALYLCASSGGQGATDTQYFGPGTRLTVL.

This clonotype was recorded a few times. The chain recombines TRBV7-2 with TRBJ2-7, with no clear D. The CDR3 is 13 amino acids. The germline V gene encodes CDR1 SGHTA and CDR2 FQGNSA. With 0 bases removed from V and 4 bases from J, the gap between germline ends came to 7 bases. The CDR3 DNA reads as TGTGCCAGCAGCTTAGCTCGCTCTTACGAGCAGTACTTC. Its protein is CASSLARSYEQYF.

The sample holds a few counts of this clonotype. Written as DNA, the CDR3 is TGTGCCACCCAGGACGGAGTAATGGAAAAACTGTTTTTT. Translation: CATQDGVMEKLFF. The V and J genes are TRBV6-1 and TRBJ1-4; the D is unclear. Germline-derived CDR1 and CDR2 are MNHNS and SASEGT. Trimming removed 10 bases at V and 8 bases at J, with 17 bases between. The CDR3 runs to 13 residues.

The CDR3 DNA is TGTGCCAGCAGTTTAGTACGGACCGAGACTGAAGCTTTCTTT. Its protein is CASSLVRTETEAFF. The chain links TRBV27 to TRBJ1-1; D gene ambiguous. CDR3 length: 14 residues. Germline CDR1 reads MNHEY; CDR2 reads SMNVEV (reference sequence). Between the trimmed V and J ends, which lost 2 bases and 5 bases, there was a span of 12 bases.

The chain has TRBV7-1 and TRBJ2-3; D ambiguous. TRBV7-1 is an ORF, and what it does is uncertain. V was pared by 5 bases and J by 4 bases, with 10 bases between. The CDR3 sequence is 13 residues long. CDR3 region: CASSPKGPDTQYF. DNA for the CDR3: TGTGCCAGCAGCCCGAAGGGTCCAGATACGCAGTATTTT.

V usage is TRBV27 and J usage is TRBJ1-2, with TRBD1 as a possible D gene (5 bases). Germline V gene data show CDR1 as MNHEY and CDR2 as SMNVEV (reference sequence). Trimming cost V 5 bases and J 4 bases, with 11 bases left between them. The CDR3 sequence is 13 residues long. The CDR3 DNA reads as TGTGCCAGCAGTCGTGGGACTGGCTATGGCTACACCTTC. The encoded protein is CASSRGTGYGYTF.

Many counts were recorded for this clonotype. The chain couples TRBV7-2 to TRBJ2-3; D remains unclear. Germline V gene lookup returns CDR1 SGHTA and CDR2 FQGNSA. The V and J ends lost 3 bases and 2 bases respectively, with 12 bases between them. There are 15 residues in the CDR3. CDR3 amino acids: CASSFITGSTDTQYF. The CDR3, as DNA: TGTGCCAGCAGCTTTATCACGGGTTCCACAGATACGCAGTATTTT.

This clonotype was detected ten times or more. The chain couples TRBV7-2 to TRBJ1-2; D not resolved. Looked up from germline, CDR1 is SGHTA and CDR2 is FQGNSA. Trimming pared 7 bases from V and 4 bases from J, leaving 16 bases between. The CDR3 loop spans 14 amino acids. The CDR3 bases are TGTGCCAGCACCGAAGGCCCGGTAGGCTATGGCTACACCTTC. It yields the protein CASTEGPVGYGYTF.

This clonotype was seen only a few times. The CDR3 reads CASSTSDRARRNTEAFF. As DNA, the CDR3 is TGTGCCAGCAGCACATCGGACAGGGCTCGGAGGAACACTGAAGCTTTCTTT. The chain combines TRBV28 with TRBJ1-1; 8 nucleotides line up with TRBD1. Per the germline V gene, CDR1 is MDHEN and CDR2 is SYDVKM. The CDR3 is 17 residues long. The ends lost 6 bases at V and 1 base at J; junction bases unmatched: 13.

This clonotype has at least ten counts. The CDR3 protein is CASSYSFGGSPGELFF. The CDR3 DNA is TGTGCCAGCAGTTACTCGTTTGGCGGGAGCCCCGGGGAGCTGTTTTTT. The V and J genes are TRBV6-2 or TRBV6-3 and TRBJ2-2, with 7 bases identical to TRBD2. V dropped 0 bases and J dropped 6; count of bases not matched to a gene: 7. This CDR3 is 16 amino acids long. Germline V lookup: CDR1 MNHEY, CDR2 SVGEGT.

The chain couples TRBV15 to TRBJ1-2; maybe TRBD1 (6 bases). CDR1 LNHNV and CDR2 YYDKDF come from the germline V gene (reference sequence). The CDR3 sequence is 14 residues long. V lost 3 bases and J 6 bases, leaving 14 bases between the germline ends. CDR3 sequence: CATSSGQGTDGYTF. The CDR3 DNA is TGTGCCACCAGCAGTGGGCAGGGGACGGATGGCTACACCTTC.

As for this clonotype: At one of its ends the junction is not consistent with the germline gene, which may arise from a read error. The chain is built from TRBV6-5 and TRBJ2-1; TRBD2 aligns across 14 bases. The V gene's germline CDR1 is MNHEY and CDR2 SVGAGI. CDR3 size: 14 residues. The CDR3, as DNA: TGTGACAGCAGTAGGGGACTAGCGGGAGAAAAGTTGTTCTTC. This gives the protein CDSSRGLAGEKLFF.